This TCR beta chain was sequenced in a study of blood T cell repertoires in COVID-19. As for the study in general: Samples representing acute and convalescent COVID-19 were sourced from the United States, Italy and Spain. T cells, B-cell-depleted T cells, or PBMCs supplied cDNA or gDNA.

Original methodology: Amplification with reference gene primers provided the estimates of nucleated cell counts. Sequenced by immunoSEQ multiplex PCR; TCRdb stores in-frame clones only, minus some. The DNA gave D and trimming, while V, J and clone size come from that table. The profile shows over 150,000 clones, roughly 78% of them singletons. The V and J ends lost 1 base and 5 bases, in that order; junction bases with no gene match: 7. The CDR3 is made up of 15 amino acids. Germline V gene lookup returns CDR1 SGHRS and CDR2 YFSETQ. The clonotype was recovered from an elderly man with acute or convalescent COVID-19. The chain combines TRBV5-1 with TRBJ2-5; TRBD1 matches 8 bases. The sample taken for sequencing was peripheral blood. The CDR3 coding sequence is TGCGCCAGCAGCTTGAATCAGGGGGCAGGGGAGACCCAGTACTTC. Its translation: CASSLNQGAGETQYF.